The T cell receptor (beta chain) described here comes from a study of OX40 agonist ivuxolimab in advanced cancers. Study-wide background: Patients treated during dose escalation were battling hepatocellular carcinoma, melanoma, renal cell or head and neck cancer. Study results and limitations: No determination was made of the antigen specificity of the expanded peripheral T cells.

The germline gives CDR1 SGHNT, CDR2 YYREEE (reference sequence). This CDR3 contains 16 residues. J gave up 0 bases and V 1 base, and 2 bases lay outside the gene matches. Worth noting for this clone: What it binds is unknown.

Assay used: immunoSEQ multiplex PCR; TCRdb lists only in-frame clones, some missing. The repertoire holds 100,000 or so clones, with roughly nine tenths as singletons. The gene calls are TRBV5-4 and TRBJ2-2, with 8 bases aligning to TRBD2. The receptor was isolated from an adult with an advanced solid tumor such as melanoma, head and neck, liver or kidney cancer. Sequences were derived from CD4+ or CD8+ T cells sorted from blood, sampled in a trial of the OX40 agonist ivuxolimab. The CDR3 DNA reads as TGTGCCAGCAGCTTGACGGGACTAGCGAACACCGGGGAGCTGTTTTTT. Its protein is CASSLTGLANTGELFF.